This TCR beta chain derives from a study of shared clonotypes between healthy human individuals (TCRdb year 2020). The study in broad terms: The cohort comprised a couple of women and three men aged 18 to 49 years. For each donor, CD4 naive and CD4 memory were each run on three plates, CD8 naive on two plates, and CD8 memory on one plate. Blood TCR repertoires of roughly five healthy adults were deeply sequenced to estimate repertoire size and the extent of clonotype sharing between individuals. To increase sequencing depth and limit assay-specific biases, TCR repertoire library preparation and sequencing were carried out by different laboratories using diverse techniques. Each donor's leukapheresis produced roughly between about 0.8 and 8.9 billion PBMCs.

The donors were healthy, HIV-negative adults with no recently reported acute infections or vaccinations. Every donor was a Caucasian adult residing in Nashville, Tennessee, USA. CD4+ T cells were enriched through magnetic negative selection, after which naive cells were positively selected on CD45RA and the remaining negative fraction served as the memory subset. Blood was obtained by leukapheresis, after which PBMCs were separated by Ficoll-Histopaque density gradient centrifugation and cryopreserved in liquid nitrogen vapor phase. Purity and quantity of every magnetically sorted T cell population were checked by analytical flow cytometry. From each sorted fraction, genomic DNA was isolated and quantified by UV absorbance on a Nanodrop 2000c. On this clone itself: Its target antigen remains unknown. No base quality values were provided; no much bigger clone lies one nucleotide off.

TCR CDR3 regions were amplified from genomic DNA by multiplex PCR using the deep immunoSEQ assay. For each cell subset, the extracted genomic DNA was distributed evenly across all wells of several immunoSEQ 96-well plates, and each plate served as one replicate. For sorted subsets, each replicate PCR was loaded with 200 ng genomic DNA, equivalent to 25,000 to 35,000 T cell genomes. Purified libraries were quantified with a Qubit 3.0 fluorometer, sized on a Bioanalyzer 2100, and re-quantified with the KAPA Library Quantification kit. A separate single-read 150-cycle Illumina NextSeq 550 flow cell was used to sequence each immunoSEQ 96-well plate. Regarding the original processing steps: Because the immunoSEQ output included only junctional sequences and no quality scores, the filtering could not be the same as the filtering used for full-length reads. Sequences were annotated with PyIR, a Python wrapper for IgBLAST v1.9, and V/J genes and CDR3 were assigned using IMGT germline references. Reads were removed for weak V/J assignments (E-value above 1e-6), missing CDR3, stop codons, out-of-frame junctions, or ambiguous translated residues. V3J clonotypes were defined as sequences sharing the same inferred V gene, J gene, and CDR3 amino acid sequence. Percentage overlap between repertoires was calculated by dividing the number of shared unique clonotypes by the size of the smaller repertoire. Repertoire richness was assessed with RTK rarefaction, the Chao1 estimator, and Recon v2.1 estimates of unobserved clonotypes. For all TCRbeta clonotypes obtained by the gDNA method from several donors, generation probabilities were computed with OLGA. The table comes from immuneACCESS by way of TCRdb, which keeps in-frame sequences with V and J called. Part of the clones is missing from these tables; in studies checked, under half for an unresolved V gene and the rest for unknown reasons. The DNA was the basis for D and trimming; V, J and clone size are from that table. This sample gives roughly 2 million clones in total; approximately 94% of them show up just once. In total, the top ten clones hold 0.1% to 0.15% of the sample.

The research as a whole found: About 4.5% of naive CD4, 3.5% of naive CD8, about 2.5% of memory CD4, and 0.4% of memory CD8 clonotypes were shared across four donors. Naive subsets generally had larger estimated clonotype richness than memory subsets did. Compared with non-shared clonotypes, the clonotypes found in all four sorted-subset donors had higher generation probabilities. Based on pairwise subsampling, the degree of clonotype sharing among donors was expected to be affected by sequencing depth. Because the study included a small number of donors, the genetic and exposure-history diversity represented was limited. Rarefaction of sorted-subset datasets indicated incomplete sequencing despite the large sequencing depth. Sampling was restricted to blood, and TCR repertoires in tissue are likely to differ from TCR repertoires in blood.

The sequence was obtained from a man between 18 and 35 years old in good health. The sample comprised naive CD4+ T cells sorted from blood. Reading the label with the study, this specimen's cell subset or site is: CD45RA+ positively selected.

The DNA sequence reads TGTGCCAGTAGTGGGCAGTTTCCTGAAAAACTGTTTTTT. This sequence encodes CASSGQFPEKLFF. The V and J segments used are TRBV19 and TRBJ1-4, with no confident D gene call. The germline V gene (reference sequence) sets CDR1 to LNHDA and CDR2 to SQIVND. The CDR3 runs 13 residues from the cysteine to the phenylalanine. Kept here is only the CDR3 DNA, which spans 39 bases and is read in frame from base 1. V gives up 5 bases and J gives up 7 bases, and the segment between their germline ends measures 11 bases.